These 26 T cell receptor beta chains were sequenced from one sample in a study of blood T cell repertoires in COVID-19. The data were produced by immunoSEQ multiplex PCR, yet TCRdb's version contains in-frame clones alone and is incomplete. The table includes approximately 200,000 clones, about 90% detected once. The sequenced sample consisted of PBMCs or T cells enriched from blood (not recorded which). The receptors were sampled from a woman in her 30s who had been exposed to COVID-19.

The V and J genes are TRBV4-1 and TRBJ1-4; 9 bases are a match to TRBD1. This CDR3 spans 16 amino acids. The V gene end was trimmed by 4 bases and the J gene end by 7 bases; junction bases not matched to a gene: 10. The germline gives CDR1 MGHRA, CDR2 YSYEKL. Written as DNA, the CDR3 is TGCGCCAGCAGCCCACTTACAGGGGGCTTAGGTGAAAAACTGTTTTTT. This codes for CASSPLTGGLGEKLFF.

V is TRBV6-5 and J is TRBJ1-2; D call uncertain. The CDR3 consists of 16 residues. Deletions cut 0 bases from V and 4 bases from J, with 15 bases between. Germline lookup yields CDR1 MNHEY and CDR2 SVGAGI. The CDR3 sequence is CASSYSIAGRVYGYTF. CDR3 coding DNA: TGTGCCAGCAGTTACTCGATAGCTGGGAGAGTCTATGGCTACACCTTC.

J is TRBJ2-1 and V is TRBV30; 11 bases align to TRBD2. CDR3 length: 14 amino acids. Trimming took 3 bases from V and 4 from J; bases not matched to a gene: 2. The germline CDR1 and CDR2 sequences are GTSNPN and SVGIG (reference sequence). CDR3 sequence reads: CAWRVAGGYNEQFF. The DNA of the CDR3 is TGTGCCTGGAGGGTAGCGGGAGGGTACAATGAGCAGTTCTTC.

The chain employs TRBV11-2 and TRBJ2-7; 10 bases map to TRBD2. CDR1 and CDR2 (germline): SGHAT, FQNNGV. This CDR3 has 14 residues. Germline trimming cut 5 bases from V and 4 bases from J; bases unmatched to any gene: 5. This CDR3 is CASSITSGDYEQYF. CDR3 DNA sequence: TGTGCCAGCAGCATAACTAGCGGGGATTACGAGCAGTACTTC.

The chain has TRBV15 and TRBJ2-3, with a tentative D call TRBD2 (5 bases). The V end lost 1 base, the J end lost 5 bases, and 16 bases lay between the germline ends. The CDR3 totals 16 residues. CDR1 and CDR2 (germline): LNHNV, YYDKDF (reference sequence). The CDR3 DNA reads TGTGCCACCAGCAGAGGAAGTGGACTCCGAGGAGATACGCAGTATTTT. The encoded protein is CATSRGSGLRGDTQYF.

This chain uses TRBV28 with TRBJ1-5; 9 bases fit TRBD1. Germline trimming cut 6 bases from V and 4 bases from J; bases unmatched to any gene: 19. The CDR3 has 19 residues. Germline lookup yields CDR1 MDHEN and CDR2 SYDVKM. This chain's CDR3 is CASRNLALRDREVNQPQHF. For the CDR3, the DNA is TGTGCCAGCAGAAATTTAGCGCTCCGGGACAGGGAGGTGAATCAGCCCCAGCATTTT.

Turning to this clone: Additional DNA sequences in this sample encode the identical CDR3. V gene TRBV19 combines with J gene TRBJ1-5; D not resolved. Germline V lookup: CDR1 LNHDA, CDR2 SQIVND (reference sequence). CDR3 size: 14 residues. Trimming shortened V by 2 bases and J by 2 bases, and 7 bases separated the two germline ends. CDR3 sequence: CASSIRGGNQPQHF. CDR3 nucleotides: TGTGCCAGTAGTATACGGGGAGGCAATCAGCCCCAGCATTTT.

CDR3 loop: CASSEAPGADTQYF. In nucleotides, the CDR3 is TGTGCCAGCAGTGAAGCGCCAGGGGCAGATACGCAGTATTTT. J is TRBJ2-3 and V is TRBV6-1, with D perhaps TRBD1 (6 bases). The V gene lost 0 bases and the J gene lost 4 bases, with 8 bases spanning the gap. Germline CDR1 is MNHNS and CDR2 is SASEGT. CDR3 length: 14 residues.

The V call is TRBV11-3, the J call TRBJ2-5; D is perhaps TRBD2 (6 bases). CDR3 size: 16 residues. Germline V CDR1 and CDR2: SGHNT, YENEEA. V lost 1 base and J 2 bases, leaving 14 bases between the germline ends. The CDR3 DNA sequence: TGTGCCAGCAGCTTAGGGTCAGGGAGGTTACAAGAGACCCAGTACTTC. Its protein product is CASSLGSGRLQETQYF.

The V gene is TRBV6-5, the J gene TRBJ1-1, with D perhaps TRBD1 (5 bases). Germline values: CDR1 MNHEY, CDR2 SVGAGI. Trimming took off 6 bases at V and 1 base at J, with 9 bases between the two ends. The CDR3 consists of 13 residues. The CDR3 reads CASSRGQNTEAFF. The CDR3 DNA follows: TGTGCCAGCAGCCGCGGACAGAACACTGAAGCTTTCTTT.

CDR3 sequence (DNA): TGTGCCAGCAGTTCATGGACATCTATGAACACTGAAGCTTTCTTT. Translated: CASSSWTSMNTEAFF. This chain links TRBV28 with TRBJ1-1, with D possibly being TRBD1 (5 bases). The germline V gene encodes CDR1 MDHEN and CDR2 SYDVKM. The ends were cut back, 4 bases at V and 0 bases at J, with 12 bases in the middle. The CDR3 loop spans 15 amino acids.

The chain has TRBV9 and TRBJ1-2; tentative D call: TRBD1 (5 bases). The germline CDR1 and CDR2 sequences are SGDLS and YYNGEE. Trimming left V 0 bases short and J 0 bases short, with 9 bases between. This CDR3 has 15 residues. The CDR3 is CASSVAVTANYGYTF. DNA of the CDR3: TGTGCCAGCAGCGTAGCTGTGACAGCTAACTATGGCTACACCTTC.

The V call is TRBV29-1, the J call TRBJ1-5, with 10 bases matching TRBD1. Looked up from germline, CDR1 is SQVTM and CDR2 is ANQGSEA. The CDR3 contains 12 residues. V was clipped by 7 bases and J by 11 bases; unmatched bases: 8. Written as DNA, the CDR3 is TGCAGCGCTGGGACAGGGGAATCAGCCCAGCATTTT. This translates into CSAGTGESAQHF.

This clone was observed a few times. V and J are TRBV9 and TRBJ1-1; 7 bases fit TRBD1. The CDR3 covers 15 residues. Germline CDR1 SGDLS, CDR2 YYNGEE. Losses at the gene ends were 4 bases for V and 4 bases for J; bases not matched to a gene: 10. This CDR3 reads CASSPRQGGSTEAFF. CDR3 sequence (DNA): TGTGCCAGCAGCCCCCGACAGGGTGGGAGCACTGAAGCTTTCTTT.

J is TRBJ2-1 and V is TRBV19; 9 bases fit TRBD2. The CDR3 totals 16 residues. The germline gives CDR1 LNHDA, CDR2 SQIVND (reference sequence). V lost 3 bases and J lost 6; bases outside the gene matches: 9. CDR3 sequence: CASSILAGLLSNEQFF. The CDR3 region has the DNA TGTGCCAGTAGTATTCTAGCGGGGCTTTTGTCCAATGAGCAGTTCTTC.

In DNA form, the CDR3 reads TGTGCCAGCAGCGTTGGCACAGGGAGCCTTTCTGGAAACACCATATATTTT. Amino acids: CASSVGTGSLSGNTIYF. The V and J genes are TRBV9 and TRBJ1-3; possible D gene TRBD1, 6 bases. The CDR3 consists of 17 residues. V shed 2 bases and J shed 1 base, with 16 bases lying between them. Looked up from germline, CDR1 is SGDLS and CDR2 is YYNGEE. Complete variable domain (other parts from reference TRBV9 and TRBJ1-3): DSGVTQTPKHLITATGQRVTLRCSPRSGDLSVYWYQQSLDQGLQFLIQYYNGEERAKGNILERFSAQQFPDLHSELNLSSLELGDSALYFCASSVGTGSLSGNTIYFGEGSWLTVV.

Note on this clone: An end of the junction differs from the germline gene, which may be a read error. This chain connects TRBV6-1 to TRBJ2-1; 10 bases are a match to TRBD2. There are 15 residues in the CDR3. Germline V gene lookup returns CDR1 MNHNS and CDR2 SASEGT. CDR3 in amino acids: CASSEEREGLDEQFF. The CDR3 DNA follows: TGTGCCAGCAGCGAAGAGCGGGAGGGCCTTGATGAGCAGTTCTTC.

The chain joins TRBV5-1 to TRBJ2-3; weak D call: TRBD2 (6 bases). The V gene's germline CDR1 is SGHRS and CDR2 YFSETQ. The CDR3 is 15 residues long. V was pared by 2 bases and J by 1 base, with 11 bases between. The chain's CDR3 is CASSFQPGGTDTQYF. CDR3 sequence (DNA): TGCGCCAGCAGCTTTCAGCCGGGAGGCACAGATACGCAGTATTTT.

CDR3 nucleotide sequence: TGTGCCAGCAGTTTTTCCGGTGAGCAGTTCTTC. Translating gives CASSFSGEQFF. V and J are TRBV12-3 or TRBV12-4 and TRBJ2-1; D is uncertain. The CDR3 sequence is 11 residues long. V dropped 3 bases and J dropped 9 bases, with 6 bases sitting between them.

Concerning this clone itself: Other DNA sequences in the sample encode the same CDR3. The J gene is TRBJ2-1, the V gene TRBV6-4; TRBD2 agrees at 13 bases. This CDR3 is built from 15 residues. The junction had 1 base not matched to a gene; V was cut back by 4 bases and J by 4 bases. Per the germline V gene, CDR1 is MRHNA and CDR2 is SNTAGT. In DNA form, the CDR3 reads TGTGCCAGCAGTGGGACTAGCGGGAGTTACAATGAGCAGTTCTTC. Translation gives CASSGTSGSYNEQFF.

The chain couples TRBV3-1 (or the pseudogene TRBV3-2) to TRBJ2-1; tentative D call: TRBD1 (6 bases). CDR1 and CDR2 from the germline V gene are LGHDT and YNNKEL (reference sequence). This CDR3 spans 14 amino acids. V lost 3 bases, J lost 10 bases, and 16 bases lay in between. CDR3 loop: CASSQQQGIREQFF. CDR3 in DNA: TGTGCCAGCAGCCAGCAACAGGGAATCCGGGAGCAGTTCTTC.

V gene TRBV6-5 combines with J gene TRBJ2-2, with TRBD2 matching 8 bases. V dropped 4 bases and J dropped 5; count of bases not matched to a gene: 9. The CDR3 extends over 16 amino acids. The germline V gene has CDR1 MNHEY and CDR2 SVGAGI. Here the CDR3 reads CASSSRLARRTGELFF. CDR3 DNA: TGTGCCAGCAGTTCCAGACTAGCGCGACGTACCGGGGAGCTGTTTTTT.

This clone was seen more than once but under ten times. The chain has TRBV10-1 and TRBJ2-7, with TRBD2 as a possible D gene (5 bases). The germline CDR1 and CDR2 sequences are WNHNN and SYGVQD (reference sequence). CDR3 size: 14 residues. V lost 0 bases and J 6 bases, leaving 12 bases between the germline ends. The CDR3 loop is CASSESLPGSEQYF. DNA for the CDR3: TGCGCCAGCAGTGAGTCCCTACCGGGATCCGAGCAGTACTTC.

The chain recombines TRBV27 with TRBJ2-3; 15 bases are shared with TRBD2. The J segment lost 6 bases and the V segment lost 5 bases, leaving 6 bases of the junction unmatched. This CDR3 spans 16 amino acids. From germline, CDR1 is MNHEY and CDR2 SMNVEV (reference sequence). The CDR3: CASSTGLAGGGDTQYF. In DNA form, the CDR3 reads TGTGCCAGCAGTACCGGACTAGCGGGAGGGGGGGATACGCAGTATTTT.

The V call is TRBV2, the J call TRBJ1-3; tentative D call: TRBD1 (5 bases). The CDR3 is 13 amino acids. Germline V CDR1 and CDR2: SNHLY, FYNNEI. Deletions cut 6 bases from V and 0 bases from J, with 6 bases between. CDR3 sequence (DNA): TGTGCCAGCAGCACAGGCTCTGGAAACACCATATATTTT. It is translated as CASSTGSGNTIYF. Together with reference TRBV2 and TRBJ1-3, the CDR3 gives the full variable domain: EPEVTQTPSHQVTQMGQEVILRCVPISNHLYFYWYRQILGQKVEFLVSFYNNEISEKSEIFDDQFSVERPDGSNFTLKIRSTKLEDSAMYFCASSTGSGNTIYFGEGSWLTVV.

This chain connects TRBV7-9 to TRBJ2-7; D may be TRBD2 (6 bases). There are 15 residues in the CDR3. CDR1 is SEHNR, CDR2 FQNEAQ, per germline (reference sequence). V was pared by 4 bases and J by 2 bases, with 15 bases between. The CDR3 nucleotides read TGTGCCAGCAGCTCCGCCCGGGACTCAACCTACGAGCAGTACTTC. It translates to CASSSARDSTYEQYF. Full variable domain (missing parts from reference TRBV7-9 and TRBJ2-7): DTGVSQNPRHKITKRGQNVTFRCDPISEHNRLYWYRQTLGQGPEFLTYFQNEAQLEKSRLLSDRFSAERPKGSFSTLEIQRTEQGDSAMYLCASSSARDSTYEQYFGPGTRLTVT.